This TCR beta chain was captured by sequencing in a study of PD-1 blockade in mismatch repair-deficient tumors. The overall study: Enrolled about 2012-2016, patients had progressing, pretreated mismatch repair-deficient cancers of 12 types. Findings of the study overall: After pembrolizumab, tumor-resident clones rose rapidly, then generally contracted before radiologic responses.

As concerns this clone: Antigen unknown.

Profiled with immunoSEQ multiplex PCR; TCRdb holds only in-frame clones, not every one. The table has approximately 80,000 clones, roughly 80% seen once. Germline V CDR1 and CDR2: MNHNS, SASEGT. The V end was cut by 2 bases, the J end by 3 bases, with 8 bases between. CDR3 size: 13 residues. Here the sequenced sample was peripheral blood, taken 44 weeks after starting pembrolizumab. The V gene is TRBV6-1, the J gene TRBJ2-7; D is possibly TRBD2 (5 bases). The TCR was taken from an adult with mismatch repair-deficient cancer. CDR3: CASSEPGIYEQYF. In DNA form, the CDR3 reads TGTGCCAGCAGTGAACCCGGGATCTACGAGCAGTACTTC.